The 2 T cell receptor beta chains presented below share a single source sample, sequenced in a study of T cell changes during pregnancy in multiple sclerosis. Using immunoSEQ multiplex PCR, the repertoire was profiled, and TCRdb retains in-frame clones only, with some absent. The sample has tens of thousands of clones; approximately 91% are singletons. The source material was CD4+ T cells from peripheral blood mononuclear cells, sampled in the third trimester of pregnancy. The receptor set was obtained from a female donor with multiple sclerosis, enrolled in a pregnancy study.

On this clone itself: The germline gene is not matched at one end of the junction; a read error may be the cause. The V and J genes are TRBV7-9 and TRBJ2-3, with a tentative D call TRBD2 (5 bases). CDR1 and CDR2 from the germline V gene are SEHNR and FQNEAQ (reference sequence). The CDR3 has 15 amino acids. This chain's CDR3 is CASSFEGSSTDMQYF. CDR3 nucleotides: TGTGCCAGCAGCTTTGAGGGCTCTAGCACAGATATGCAGTATTTT.

The DNA of the CDR3 is TGTGCCGCCCGGGACAGTATTAATTCACCCCTCCACTTT. It encodes CAARDSINSPLHF. V usage is TRBV6-5 and J usage is TRBJ1-6; 7 bases align to TRBD1. The junction had 7 bases not matched to a gene; V was cut back by 11 bases and J by 6 bases. This CDR3 is 13 amino acids long. Per the germline V gene, CDR1 is MNHEY and CDR2 is SVGAGI.